This is a list of T cell receptor beta chains from one sample in a study of cytomegalovirus exposure and HLA in healthy donors. Produced via immunoSEQ multiplex PCR; TCRdb's table is partial and in-frame only. Seen here are hundreds of thousands of clones, around 83% observed once, and the top ten hold 0.2% to 0.25%. The specimen was PBMCs. Every receptor here comes from a girl aged 2 to 9 in good health and CMV-seronegative. CDR3s include the opening cysteine and the closing phenylalanine or tryptophan. The D gene is left open where the match is weak. Some rows mark clone size as missing; the rest say once, few, many or name a class of expanded clone.

D gene	clone size	V gene	J gene	CDR3 protein	CDR3 DNA
NA	NA	TRBV7-9	TRBJ2-3	CASSSLGDTQYF	TGTGCCAGCAGCTCGCTAGGAGATACGCAGTATTTT
TRBD1	NA	TRBV2	TRBJ1-5	CASTRQGNQPQHF	TGTGCCAGCACTCGACAGGGAAATCAGCCCCAGCATTTT
NA	NA	TRBV19	TRBJ2-3	CASSFRERTDTQYF	TGTGCCAGTAGCTTCCGGGAGCGCACAGATACGCAGTATTTT
TRBD2	NA	TRBV2	TRBJ2-5	CASMSLAGGPRETQYF	TGTGCCAGCATGAGCCTAGCGGGGGGGCCAAGAGAGACCCAGTACTTC
NA	NA	TRBV2	TRBJ1-3	CAGLTQAHSGNTIYF	TGTGCCGGCCTGACCCAGGCTCACTCTGGAAACACCATATATTTT
TRBD1	NA	TRBV10-2	TRBJ1-1	CASSPGQFLSEAFF	TGCGCCAGCAGCCCGGGACAGTTTTTATCTGAAGCTTTCTTT
TRBD1	NA	TRBV5-6	TRBJ1-2	CASSSDRVYGYTF	TGTGCCAGCAGCTCGGACAGGGTCTATGGCTACACCTTC
NA	NA	TRBV9	TRBJ2-1	CASSSSLGLTRFYFEQFF	TGTGCCAGCAGCTCGTCGCTGGGTCTGACTAGGTTCTATTTTGAGCAGTTCTTC
NA	NA	TRBV10-2	TRBJ2-7	CASRATDWAYEQYF	TGCGCCAGCAGAGCTACGGACTGGGCCTACGAGCAGTACTTC
TRBD1	NA	TRBV7-9	TRBJ1-1	CASSSRQGANTEAFF	TGTGCCAGCAGCTCGCGACAGGGGGCCAACACTGAAGCTTTCTTT
TRBD2	NA	TRBV5-1	TRBJ2-7	CASSLPGLALYEQYF	TGCGCCAGCAGCTTGCCGGGACTAGCTCTCTACGAGCAGTACTTC
NA	NA	TRBV21-1	TRBJ2-7	CASSRPSGSEQYF	TGTGCCAGCAGCCGGCCATCGGGTTCCGAGCAGTACTTC
NA	NA	TRBV19	TRBJ1-5	CASSIDRDQPQHF	TGTGCCAGTAGTATAGATCGGGATCAGCCCCAGCATTTT
NA	NA	TRBV5-6	TRBJ1-4	CASSFQANEKLFF	TGTGCCAGCAGCTTCCAGGCGAATGAAAAACTGTTTTTT
NA	NA	TRBV29-1	TRBJ1-4	CSVEAALGEKLFF	TGCAGCGTTGAGGCCGCTCTTGGTGAAAAACTGTTTTTT
NA	NA	TRBV4-2	TRBJ1-5	CASSQKGGDQPQHF	TGTGCCAGCAGCCAGAAGGGGGGGGATCAGCCCCAGCATTTT
NA	few	TRBV2	TRBJ1-1	CASSDSIEAFF	TGTGCCAGCAGTGACAGTATCGAAGCTTTCTTT
NA	NA	TRBV27	TRBJ2-1	CASRPLGGNEQFF	TGTGCCAGCAGACCCCTGGGGGGCAATGAGCAGTTCTTC
TRBD2	NA	TRBV6-5	TRBJ2-7	CASSYGGGAPYEQYF	TGTGCCAGCAGTTACGGCGGGGGGGCTCCCTACGAGCAGTACTTC
NA	NA	TRBV19	TRBJ2-3	CASSITNLPTDTQYF	TGTGCCAGTAGTATAACTAACCTCCCCACAGATACGCAGTATTTT
TRBD2	NA	TRBV5-1	TRBJ2-3	CASSAGLAVPDTQYF	TGCGCCAGCAGCGCCGGACTAGCGGTCCCAGATACGCAGTATTTT
NA	NA	TRBV6-5	TRBJ2-1	CASSYSNNEQFF	TGTGCCAGCAGTTACTCCAACAATGAGCAGTTCTTC
NA	NA	TRBV20-1	TRBJ2-2	CSGLFTGELFF	TGCAGTGGGCTCTTCACCGGGGAGCTGTTTTTT
TRBD2	NA	TRBV20-1	TRBJ2-5	CSARRERSQYF	TGCAGTGCTAGGCGGGAGCGGTCCCAGTACTTC
TRBD2	NA	TRBV25-1	TRBJ2-1	CASSKAGGGYNEQFF	TGTGCCAGCAGTAAAGCTGGGGGGGGGTACAATGAGCAGTTCTTC
TRBD1	once	TRBV5-4	TRBJ2-7	CASSLGQGAYEQYF	TGTGCCAGCAGCTTGGGACAGGGAGCCTACGAGCAGTACTTC
NA	NA	TRBV6-1	TRBJ1-1	CASSELDGDTEAFF	TGTGCCAGCAGTGAGTTAGACGGAGACACTGAAGCTTTCTTT
TRBD1	NA	TRBV19	TRBJ1-5	CASNARDRGYSNQPQHF	TGTGCCAGTAATGCAAGAGACAGGGGATATAGCAATCAGCCCCAGCATTTT
NA	NA	TRBV9	TRBJ2-1	CASSVGAGNNEQFF	TGTGCCAGCAGCGTAGGCGCGGGGAACAATGAGCAGTTCTTC
TRBD1	few	TRBV15	TRBJ2-7	CATSRDPGQTSYEQYF	TGTGCCACCAGCAGAGACCCGGGACAGACTTCCTACGAGCAGTACTTC
NA	NA	TRBV7-9	TRBJ2-3	CASSRGDTQYF	TGTGCCAGCAGCCGGGGAGATACGCAGTATTTT
TRBD1	NA	TRBV30	TRBJ1-6	CAWSGTVRNSPLHF	TGTGCCTGGAGCGGGACAGTCCGTAATTCACCCCTCCACTTT
NA	NA	TRBV10-2	TRBJ2-7	CASSPGGQLLSGHEQYF	TGCGCCAGCAGTCCAGGTGGGCAACTCCTTAGCGGTCACGAGCAGTACTTC
TRBD2	NA	TRBV7-9	TRBJ2-2	CASSFSGRSTGELFF	TGTGCCAGCAGCTTTAGCGGGAGGTCGACCGGGGAGCTGTTTTTT
TRBD1	NA	TRBV7-9	TRBJ2-7	CASSSGQGAGEQYF	TGTGCCAGCAGCTCGGGACAGGGGGCTGGCGAGCAGTACTTC
TRBD2	NA	TRBV5-1	TRBJ2-1	CASSLVVTSNNEQFF	TGCGCCAGCAGCTTGGTCGTGACTAGCAACAATGAGCAGTTCTTC
TRBD1	NA	TRBV11-1	TRBJ2-3	CASSLGQGRTDTQYF	TGTGCCAGCAGCTTAGGACAGGGACGCACAGATACGCAGTATTTT
NA	NA	TRBV29-1	TRBJ2-7	CSVVSRSAYEQYF	TGCAGCGTTGTCTCTCGGTCCGCCTACGAGCAGTACTTC
NA	NA	TRBV7-9	TRBJ2-7	CASSSKPYEQYF	TGTGCCAGCAGCTCCAAGCCCTACGAGCAGTACTTC
NA	NA	TRBV5-1	TRBJ2-3	CASSFTGAGSTTDTQYF	TGCGCCAGCAGCTTTACAGGGGCGGGAAGCACGACAGATACGCAGTATTTT
NA	NA	TRBV19	TRBJ1-1	CATGVQTNTEAFF	TGTGCCACGGGGGTCCAAACGAACACTGAAGCTTTCTTT
NA	NA	TRBV4-1	TRBJ2-5	CASSQESSLQETQYF	TGCGCCAGCAGCCAAGAATCTAGCCTCCAAGAGACCCAGTACTTC